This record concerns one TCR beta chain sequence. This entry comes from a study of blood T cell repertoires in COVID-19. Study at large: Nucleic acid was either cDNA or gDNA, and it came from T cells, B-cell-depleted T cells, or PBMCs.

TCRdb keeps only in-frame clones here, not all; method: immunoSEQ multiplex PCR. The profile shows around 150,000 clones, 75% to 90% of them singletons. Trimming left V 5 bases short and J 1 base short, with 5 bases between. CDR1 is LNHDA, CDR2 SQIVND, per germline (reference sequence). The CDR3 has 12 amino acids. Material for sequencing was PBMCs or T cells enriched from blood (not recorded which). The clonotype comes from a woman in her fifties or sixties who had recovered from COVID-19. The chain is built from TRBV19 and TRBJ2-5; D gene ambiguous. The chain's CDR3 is CASSDTQETQYF. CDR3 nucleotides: TGTGCCAGTAGTGACACCCAAGAGACCCAGTACTTC.